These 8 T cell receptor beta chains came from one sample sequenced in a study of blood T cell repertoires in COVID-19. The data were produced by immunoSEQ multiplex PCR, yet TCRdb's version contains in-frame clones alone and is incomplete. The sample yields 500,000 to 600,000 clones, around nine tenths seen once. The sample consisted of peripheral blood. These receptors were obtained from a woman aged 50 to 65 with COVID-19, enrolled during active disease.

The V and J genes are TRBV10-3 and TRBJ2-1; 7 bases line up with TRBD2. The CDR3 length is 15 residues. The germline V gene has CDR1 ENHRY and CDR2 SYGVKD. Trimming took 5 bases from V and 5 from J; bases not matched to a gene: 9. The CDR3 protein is CAISPGLPQNNEQFF. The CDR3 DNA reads TGTGCCATCAGTCCGGGACTACCGCAAAACAATGAGCAGTTCTTC.

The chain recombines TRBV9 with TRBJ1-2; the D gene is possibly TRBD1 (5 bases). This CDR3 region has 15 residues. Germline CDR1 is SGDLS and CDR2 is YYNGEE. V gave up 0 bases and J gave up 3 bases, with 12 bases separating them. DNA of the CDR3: TGTGCCAGCAGCGTAGATGTAACAGGTTACTATGGCTACACCTTC. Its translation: CASSVDVTGYYGYTF.

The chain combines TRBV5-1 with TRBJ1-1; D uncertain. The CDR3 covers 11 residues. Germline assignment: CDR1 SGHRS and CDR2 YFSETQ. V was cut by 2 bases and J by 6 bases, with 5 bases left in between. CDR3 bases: TGCGCCAGCAGCTTCGGGGCTGAAGCTTTCTTT. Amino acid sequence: CASSFGAEAFF.

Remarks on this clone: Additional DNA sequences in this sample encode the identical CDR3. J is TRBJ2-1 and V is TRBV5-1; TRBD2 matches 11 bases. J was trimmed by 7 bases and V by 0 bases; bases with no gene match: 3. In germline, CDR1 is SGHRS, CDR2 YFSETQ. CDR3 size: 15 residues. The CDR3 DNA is TGCGCCAGCAGCTTGGGGCTAGCGGGGGGTAATGAGCAGTTCTTC. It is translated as CASSLGLAGGNEQFF.

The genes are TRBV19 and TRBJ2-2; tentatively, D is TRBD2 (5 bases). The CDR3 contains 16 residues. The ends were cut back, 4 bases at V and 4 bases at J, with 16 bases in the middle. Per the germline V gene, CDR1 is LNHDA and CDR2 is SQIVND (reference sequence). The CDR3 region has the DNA TGTGCCAGTAGTACCCGGGTCGAACGGGGCACCGGGGAGCTGTTTTTT. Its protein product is CASSTRVERGTGELFF.

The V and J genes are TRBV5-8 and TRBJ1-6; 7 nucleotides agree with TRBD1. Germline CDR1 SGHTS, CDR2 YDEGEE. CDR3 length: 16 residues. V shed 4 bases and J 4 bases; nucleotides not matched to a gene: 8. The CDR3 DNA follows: TGTGCCAGCAGCCTACCGGGACAGCCTTATAATTCACCCCTCCACTTT. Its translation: CASSLPGQPYNSPLHF.

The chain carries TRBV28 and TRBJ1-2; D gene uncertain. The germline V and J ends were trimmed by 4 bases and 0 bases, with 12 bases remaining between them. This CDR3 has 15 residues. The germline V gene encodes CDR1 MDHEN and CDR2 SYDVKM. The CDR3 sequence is CASSSLGVANYGYTF. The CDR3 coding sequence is TGTGCCAGCAGTTCCCTAGGCGTAGCTAACTATGGCTACACCTTC.

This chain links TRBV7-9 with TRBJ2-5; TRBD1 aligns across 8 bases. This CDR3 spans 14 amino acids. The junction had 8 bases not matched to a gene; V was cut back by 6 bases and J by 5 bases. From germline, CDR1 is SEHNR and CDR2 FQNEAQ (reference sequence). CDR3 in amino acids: CASRPGGGRETQYF. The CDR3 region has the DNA TGTGCCAGCAGACCAGGGGGCGGCCGCGAGACCCAGTACTTC.